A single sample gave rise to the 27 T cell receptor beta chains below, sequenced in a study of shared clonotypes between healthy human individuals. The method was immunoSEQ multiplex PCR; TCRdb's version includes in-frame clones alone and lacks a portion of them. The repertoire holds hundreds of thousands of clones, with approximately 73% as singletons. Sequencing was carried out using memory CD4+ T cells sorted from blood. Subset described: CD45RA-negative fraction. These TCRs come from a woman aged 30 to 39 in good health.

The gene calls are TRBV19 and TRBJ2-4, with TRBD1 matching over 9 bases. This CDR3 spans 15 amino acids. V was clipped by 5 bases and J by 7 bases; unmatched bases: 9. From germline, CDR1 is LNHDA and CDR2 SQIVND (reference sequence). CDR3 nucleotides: TGTGCCAGTAGTCACAGGGGGCCCCCAAGCAACATTCAGTACTTC. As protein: CASSHRGPPSNIQYF.

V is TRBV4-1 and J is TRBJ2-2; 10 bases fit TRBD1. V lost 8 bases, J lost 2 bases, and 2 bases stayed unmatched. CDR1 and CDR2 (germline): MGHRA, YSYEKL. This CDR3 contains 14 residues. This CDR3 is CASGQGGNTGELFF. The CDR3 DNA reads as TGCGCCAGCGGACAGGGGGGTAACACCGGGGAGCTGTTTTTT.

CDR3: CASRGGALETQYF. For the CDR3, the DNA is TGTGCCAGTAGAGGGGGGGCGCTTGAGACCCAGTACTTC. The chain has TRBV28 and TRBJ2-5, with D possibly TRBD2 on 7 matching bases. The CDR3 is made up of 13 amino acids. Germline CDR1 is MDHEN and CDR2 is SYDVKM. Trimming removed 9 bases at V and 5 bases at J, with 16 bases between.

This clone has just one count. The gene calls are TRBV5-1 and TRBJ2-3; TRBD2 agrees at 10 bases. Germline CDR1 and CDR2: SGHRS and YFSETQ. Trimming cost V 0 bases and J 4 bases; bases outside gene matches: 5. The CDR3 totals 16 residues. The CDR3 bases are TGCGCCAGCAGCTTGGTGCTAGCGGGAGCCGCAGATACGCAGTATTTT. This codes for CASSLVLAGAADTQYF.

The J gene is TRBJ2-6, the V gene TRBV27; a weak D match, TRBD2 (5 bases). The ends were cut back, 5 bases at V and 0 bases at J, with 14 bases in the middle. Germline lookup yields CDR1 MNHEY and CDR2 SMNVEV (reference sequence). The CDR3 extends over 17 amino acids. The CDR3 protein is CASSPPDGISGANVLTF. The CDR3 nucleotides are TGTGCCAGCAGTCCCCCGGACGGGATCTCTGGGGCCAACGTCCTGACTTTC.

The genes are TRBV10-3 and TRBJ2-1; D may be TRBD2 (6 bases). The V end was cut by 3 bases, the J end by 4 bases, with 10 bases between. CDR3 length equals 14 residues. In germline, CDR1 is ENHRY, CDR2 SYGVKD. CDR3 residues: CAISDQGGYNEQFF. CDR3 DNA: TGTGCCATCAGTGACCAGGGAGGATACAATGAGCAGTTCTTC.

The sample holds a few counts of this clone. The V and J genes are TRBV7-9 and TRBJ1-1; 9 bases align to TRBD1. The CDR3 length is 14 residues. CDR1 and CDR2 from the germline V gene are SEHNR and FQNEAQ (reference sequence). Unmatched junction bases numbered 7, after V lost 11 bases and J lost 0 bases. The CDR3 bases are TGTGCCTGCCGGACAGGGGCATTGAACACTGAAGCTTTCTTT. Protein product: CACRTGALNTEAFF.

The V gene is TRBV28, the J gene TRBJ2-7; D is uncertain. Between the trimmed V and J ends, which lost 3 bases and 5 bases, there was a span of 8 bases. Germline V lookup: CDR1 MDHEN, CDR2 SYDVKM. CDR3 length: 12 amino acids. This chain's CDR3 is CASSLPLNEQYF. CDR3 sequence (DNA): TGTGCCAGCAGTTTGCCTCTCAACGAGCAGTACTTC.

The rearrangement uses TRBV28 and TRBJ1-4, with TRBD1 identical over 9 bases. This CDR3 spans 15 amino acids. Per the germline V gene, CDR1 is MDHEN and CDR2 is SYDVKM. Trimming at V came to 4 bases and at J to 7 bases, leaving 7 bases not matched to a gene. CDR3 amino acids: CASSSTGTGREKLFF. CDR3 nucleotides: TGTGCCAGCAGTTCCACCGGGACAGGGCGTGAAAAACTGTTTTTT. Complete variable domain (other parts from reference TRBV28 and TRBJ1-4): DVKVTQSSRYLVKRTGEKVFLECVQDMDHENMFWYRQDPGLGLRLIYFSYDVKMKEKGDIPEGYSVSREKKERFSLILESASTNQTSMYLCASSSTGTGREKLFFGSGTQLSVL.

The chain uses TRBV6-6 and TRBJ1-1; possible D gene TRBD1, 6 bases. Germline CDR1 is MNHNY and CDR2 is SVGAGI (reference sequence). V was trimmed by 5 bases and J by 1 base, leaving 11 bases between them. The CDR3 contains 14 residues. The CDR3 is CASSPQGSNTEAFF. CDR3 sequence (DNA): TGTGCCAGCAGTCCTCAGGGGTCGAACACTGAAGCTTTCTTT.

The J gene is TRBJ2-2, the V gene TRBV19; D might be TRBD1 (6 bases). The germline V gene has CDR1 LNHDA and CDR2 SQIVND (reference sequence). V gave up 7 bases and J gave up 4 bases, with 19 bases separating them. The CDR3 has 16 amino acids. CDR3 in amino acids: CASTTRRTVSTGELFF. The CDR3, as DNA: TGTGCCAGTACCACGAGAAGGACAGTCAGCACCGGGGAGCTGTTTTTT.

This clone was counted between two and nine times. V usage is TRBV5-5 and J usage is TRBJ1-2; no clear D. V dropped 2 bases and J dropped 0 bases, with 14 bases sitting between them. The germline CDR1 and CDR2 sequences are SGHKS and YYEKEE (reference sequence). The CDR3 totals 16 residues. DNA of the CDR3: TGTGCCAGCAGCTTCGGGCCGTCTGGAACTAACTATGGCTACACCTTC. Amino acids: CASSFGPSGTNYGYTF.

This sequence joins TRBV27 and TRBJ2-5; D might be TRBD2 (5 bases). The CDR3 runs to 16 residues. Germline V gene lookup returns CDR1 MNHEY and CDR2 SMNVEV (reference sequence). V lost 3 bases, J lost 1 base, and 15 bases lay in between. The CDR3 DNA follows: TGTGCCAGCAGTTTGGGAGACCCTATCCGCCAAGAGACCCAGTACTTC. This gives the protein CASSLGDPIRQETQYF.

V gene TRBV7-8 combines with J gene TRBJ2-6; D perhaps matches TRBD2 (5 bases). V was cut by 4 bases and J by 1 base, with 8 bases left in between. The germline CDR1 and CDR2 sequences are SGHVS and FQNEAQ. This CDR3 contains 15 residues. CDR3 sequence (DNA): TGTGCCAGCAGCTCGGACTTTTCTGGGGCCAACGTCCTGACTTTC. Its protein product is CASSSDFSGANVLTF.

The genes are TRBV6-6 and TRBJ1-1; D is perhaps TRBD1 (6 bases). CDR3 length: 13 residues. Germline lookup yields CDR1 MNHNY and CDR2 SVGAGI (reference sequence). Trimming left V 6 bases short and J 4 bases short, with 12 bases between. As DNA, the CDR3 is TGTGCCAGCAGACAGGGTTTAAGCACTGAAGCTTTCTTT. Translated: CASRQGLSTEAFF.

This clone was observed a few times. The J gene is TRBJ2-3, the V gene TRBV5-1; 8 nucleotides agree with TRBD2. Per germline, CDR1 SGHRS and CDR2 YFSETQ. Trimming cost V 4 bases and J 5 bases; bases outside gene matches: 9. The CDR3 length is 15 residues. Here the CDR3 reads CASSLSQRELDTQYF. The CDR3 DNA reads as TGCGCCAGCAGCCTCTCCCAGCGGGAGTTAGATACGCAGTATTTT. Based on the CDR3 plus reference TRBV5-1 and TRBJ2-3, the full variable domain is KAGVTQTPRYLIKTRGQQVTLSCSPISGHRSVSWYQQTPGQGLQFLFEYFSETQRNKGNFPGRFSGRQFSNSRSEMNVSTLELGDSALYLCASSLSQRELDTQYFGPGTRLTVL.

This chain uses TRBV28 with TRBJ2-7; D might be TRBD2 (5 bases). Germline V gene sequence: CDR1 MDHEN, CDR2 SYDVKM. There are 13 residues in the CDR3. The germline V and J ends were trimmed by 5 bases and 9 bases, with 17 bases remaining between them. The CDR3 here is CASSGSLGLLQYF. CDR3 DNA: TGTGCCAGCAGTGGAAGCCTCGGACTGTTGCAGTACTTC. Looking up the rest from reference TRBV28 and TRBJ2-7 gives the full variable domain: DVKVTQSSRYLVKRTGEKVFLECVQDMDHENMFWYRQDPGLGLRLIYFSYDVKMKEKGDIPEGYSVSREKKERFSLILESASTNQTSMYLCASSGSLGLLQYFGPGTRLTVT.

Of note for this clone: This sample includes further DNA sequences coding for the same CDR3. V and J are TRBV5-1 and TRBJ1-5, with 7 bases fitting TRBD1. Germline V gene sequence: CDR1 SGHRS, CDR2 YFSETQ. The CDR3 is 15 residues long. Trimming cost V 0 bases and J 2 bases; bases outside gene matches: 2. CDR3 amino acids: CASSLEGAGNQPQHF. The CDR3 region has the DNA TGCGCCAGCAGCTTGGAGGGGGCTGGCAATCAGCCCCAGCATTTT.

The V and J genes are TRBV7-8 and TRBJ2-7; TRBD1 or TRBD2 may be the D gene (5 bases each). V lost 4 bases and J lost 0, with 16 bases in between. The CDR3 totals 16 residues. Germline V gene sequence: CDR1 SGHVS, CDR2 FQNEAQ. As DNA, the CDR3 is TGTGCCAGCAGCTCCTACGAGGGGCCTTTCTCCTACGAGCAGTACTTC. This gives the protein CASSSYEGPFSYEQYF.

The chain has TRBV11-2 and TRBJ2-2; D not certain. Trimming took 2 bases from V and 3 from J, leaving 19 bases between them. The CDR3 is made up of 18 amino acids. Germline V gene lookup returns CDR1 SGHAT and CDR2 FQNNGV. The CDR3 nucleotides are TGTGCCAGCAGCTTAAATCTCTCGCCGGGTTTGGACACCGGGGAGCTGTTTTTT. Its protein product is CASSLNLSPGLDTGELFF.

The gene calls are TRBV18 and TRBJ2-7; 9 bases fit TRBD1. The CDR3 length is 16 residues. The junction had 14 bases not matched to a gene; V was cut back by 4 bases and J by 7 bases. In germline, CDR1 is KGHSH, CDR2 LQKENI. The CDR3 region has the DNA TGTGCCAGCTCACAAACGCCGCCGGGACAGGGTATTGAGCAGTACTTC. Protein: CASSQTPPGQGIEQYF.

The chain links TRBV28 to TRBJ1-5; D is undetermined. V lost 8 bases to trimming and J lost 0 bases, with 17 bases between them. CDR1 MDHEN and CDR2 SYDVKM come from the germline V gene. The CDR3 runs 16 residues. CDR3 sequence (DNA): TGTGCCAGCGGAGGGAATGAATTTTATAGCAATCAGCCCCAGCATTTT. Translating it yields CASGGNEFYSNQPQHF.

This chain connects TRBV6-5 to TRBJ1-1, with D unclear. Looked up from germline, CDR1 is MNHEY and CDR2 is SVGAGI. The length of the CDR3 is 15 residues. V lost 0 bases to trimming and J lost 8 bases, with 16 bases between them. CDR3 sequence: CASSYSGGQNEEAFF. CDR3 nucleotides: TGTGCCAGCAGTTACTCGGGAGGCCAGAACGAAGAAGCTTTCTTT.

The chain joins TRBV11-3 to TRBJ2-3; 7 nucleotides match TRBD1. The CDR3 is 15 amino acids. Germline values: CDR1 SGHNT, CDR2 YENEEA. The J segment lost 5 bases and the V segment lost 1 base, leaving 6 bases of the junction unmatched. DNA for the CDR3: TGTGCCAGCAGCTTAGGACAGGGTCTGCAAGATACGCAGTATTTT. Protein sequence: CASSLGQGLQDTQYF.

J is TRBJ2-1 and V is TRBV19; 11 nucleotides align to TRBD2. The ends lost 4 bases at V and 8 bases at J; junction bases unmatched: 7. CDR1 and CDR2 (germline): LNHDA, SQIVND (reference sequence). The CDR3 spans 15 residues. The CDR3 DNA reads TGTGCCAGTAGTAAACTAGCGGGAGAGCGGGATGAGCAGTTCTTC. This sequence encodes CASSKLAGERDEQFF. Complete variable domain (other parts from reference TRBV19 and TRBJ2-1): DGGITQSPKYLFRKEGQNVTLSCEQNLNHDAMYWYRQDPGQGLRLIYYSQIVNDFQKGDIAEGYSVSREKKESFPLTVTSAQKNPTAFYLCASSKLAGERDEQFFGPGTRLTVL.

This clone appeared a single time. The CDR3, as DNA: TGTGCCAGCAGTTTATTGGGACAGGTAGACAATGAGCAGTTCTTC. This gives the protein CASSLLGQVDNEQFF. The chain combines TRBV27 with TRBJ2-1; 8 bases are a match to TRBD1. The trim removed 1 base at V and 5 bases at J, leaving 4 bases unmatched. The CDR3 has 15 residues. The germline V gene encodes CDR1 MNHEY and CDR2 SMNVEV (reference sequence).

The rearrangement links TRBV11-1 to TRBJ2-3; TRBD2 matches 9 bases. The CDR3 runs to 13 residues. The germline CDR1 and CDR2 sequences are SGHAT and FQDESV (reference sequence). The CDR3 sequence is CVRLAESKVTQYF. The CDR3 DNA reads TGTGTTCGACTAGCGGAGTCCAAAGTTACGCAGTATTTT.